Sequencing of this TCR beta chain was carried out in a study of cytomegalovirus exposure and HLA in healthy donors. General study results and limits: TRBV6-2, TRBV6-3 and other indistinguishable V segments were excluded.

The CDR3 covers 12 residues. Germline CDR1 is SGHTS and CDR2 is YDEGEE. The ends lost 3 bases at V and 8 bases at J; junction bases unmatched: 2. 13 Jbeta primers and 60 Vbeta primers were used for the PCR. The assay was immunoSEQ multiplex PCR, and TCRdb's table has in-frame clones only and misses some. The sample shows about 160,000 clones, roughly 79% of them seen only once. Note on this clone: Antigen specificity is unknown.

Sequenced input: PBMCs. This chain connects TRBV5-8 to TRBJ2-1; 7 nucleotides line up with TRBD1. The receptor's source is a woman aged 35 to 49 in good health and CMV-seropositive. CDR3 loop: CASSWTGYEQFF. CDR3 DNA: TGTGCCAGCAGCTGGACAGGTTATGAGCAGTTCTTC.